The clone carrying this T cell receptor (beta chain) was picked up a small number of times. Its antigen is as yet unknown. These data are taken from a study of beta chain features in type 1 diabetes. General study points: Insertion counts at VDJ junctions were lower in type 1 diabetes patients, who also showed more deletions there. Across all four CD4+ subsets, people with type 1 diabetes showed modestly shorter TCRB CDR3s.

Investigators reverse transcribed all isolated RNA, so they sequenced expressed TCRB transcripts. Sequencing used immunoSEQ multiplex PCR; TCRdb keeps in-frame clones, though not all of them. The repertoire includes under 200,000 clones, around 8.4% of them detected once, and more than 0.45% sits in the top ten. Material: central memory CD4+ T cells from blood. The TCR sequence derives from a young woman with type 1 diabetes.

CDR3 in amino acids: CASSLQGGERNQPQHF. In DNA, the CDR3 is TGTGCCAGTAGCCTCCAAGGGGGGGAGCGCAATCAGCCCCAGCATTTT. The chain links TRBV19 to TRBJ1-5, with D perhaps matching TRBD1 (6 bases). CDR1 is LNHDA, CDR2 SQIVND, per germline (reference sequence). The CDR3 sequence is 16 residues long. Between the trimmed V and J ends, which lost 6 bases and 2 bases, there was a span of 17 bases.